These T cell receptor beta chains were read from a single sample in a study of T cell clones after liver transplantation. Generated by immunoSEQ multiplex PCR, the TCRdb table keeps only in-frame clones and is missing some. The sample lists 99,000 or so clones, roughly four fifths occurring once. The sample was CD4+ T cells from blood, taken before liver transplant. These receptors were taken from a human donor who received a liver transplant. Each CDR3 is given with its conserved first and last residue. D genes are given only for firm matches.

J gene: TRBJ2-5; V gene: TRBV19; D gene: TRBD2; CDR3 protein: CATSGGLQETQYF
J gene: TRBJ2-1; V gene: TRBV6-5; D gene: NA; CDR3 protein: CASSYSMGEPHNEQFF
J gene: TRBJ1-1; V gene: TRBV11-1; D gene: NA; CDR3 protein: CASSLESAGTNTEAFF
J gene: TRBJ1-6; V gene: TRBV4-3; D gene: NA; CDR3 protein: CASSQDLRAVNSPLHF
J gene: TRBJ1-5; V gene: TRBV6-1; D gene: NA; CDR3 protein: CASSERALQPQHF
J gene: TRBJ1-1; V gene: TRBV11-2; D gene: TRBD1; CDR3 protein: CASSSTWGQGNTEAFF
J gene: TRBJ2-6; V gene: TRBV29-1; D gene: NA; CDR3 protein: CSVSQSGANVLTF
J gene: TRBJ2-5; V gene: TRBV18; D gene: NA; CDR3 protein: CASSPTEETQYF
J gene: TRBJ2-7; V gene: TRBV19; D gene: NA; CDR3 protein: CASRMGSQDSYEQYF
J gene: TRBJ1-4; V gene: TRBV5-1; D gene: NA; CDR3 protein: CASSSRNEKLFF
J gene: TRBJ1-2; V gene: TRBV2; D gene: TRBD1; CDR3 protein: CASSSGTGGRAGYTF
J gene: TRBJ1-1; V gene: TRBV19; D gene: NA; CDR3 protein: CASSRHDMNTEAFF
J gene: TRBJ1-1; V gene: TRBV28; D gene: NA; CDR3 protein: CASRTSNTEAFF
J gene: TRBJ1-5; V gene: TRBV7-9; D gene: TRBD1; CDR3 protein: CASSSTSDRENQPQHF
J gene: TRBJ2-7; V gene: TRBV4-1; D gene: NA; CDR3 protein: CASSQEGRFLYEQYF
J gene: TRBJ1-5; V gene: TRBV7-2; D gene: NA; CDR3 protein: CASSQGRTSGNQPQHF
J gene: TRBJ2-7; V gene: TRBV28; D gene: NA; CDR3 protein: CASSLVPATYEQYF
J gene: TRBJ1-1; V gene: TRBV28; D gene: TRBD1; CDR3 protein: CASSSRQGALNTEAFF
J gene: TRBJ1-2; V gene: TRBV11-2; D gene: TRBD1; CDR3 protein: CASSLGLQGADGYTF
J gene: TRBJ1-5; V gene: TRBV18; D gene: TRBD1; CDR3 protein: CASSPQGTGNQPQHF
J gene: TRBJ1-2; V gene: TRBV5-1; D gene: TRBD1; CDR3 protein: CASSKTGSENNYGYTF
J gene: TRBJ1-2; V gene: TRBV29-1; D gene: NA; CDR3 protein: CSVAPLRAGGRGYTF
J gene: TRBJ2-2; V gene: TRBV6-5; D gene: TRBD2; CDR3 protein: CASSSGLAGEAGELFF
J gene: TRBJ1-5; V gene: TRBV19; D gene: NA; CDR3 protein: CASSIVTGNNQPQHF